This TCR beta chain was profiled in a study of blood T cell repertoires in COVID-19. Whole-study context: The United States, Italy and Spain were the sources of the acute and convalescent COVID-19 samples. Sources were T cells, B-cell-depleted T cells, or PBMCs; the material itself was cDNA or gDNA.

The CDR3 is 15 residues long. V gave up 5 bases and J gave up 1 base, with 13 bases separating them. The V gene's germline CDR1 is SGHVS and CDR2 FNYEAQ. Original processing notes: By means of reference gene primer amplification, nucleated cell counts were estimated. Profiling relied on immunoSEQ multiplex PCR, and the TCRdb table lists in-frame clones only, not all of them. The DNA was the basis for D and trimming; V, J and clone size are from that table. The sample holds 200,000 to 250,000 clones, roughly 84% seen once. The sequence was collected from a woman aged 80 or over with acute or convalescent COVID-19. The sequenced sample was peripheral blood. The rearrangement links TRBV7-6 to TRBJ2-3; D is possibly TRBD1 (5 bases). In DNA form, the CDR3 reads TGTGCCAGCAGCCCAGGGATAAGAGGCACAGATACGCAGTATTTT. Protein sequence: CASSPGIRGTDTQYF. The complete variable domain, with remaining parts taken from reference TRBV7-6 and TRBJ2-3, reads GAGVSQSPRYKVTKRGQDVALRCDPISGHVSLYWYRQALGQGPEFLTYFNYEAQQDKSGLPNDRFSAERPEGSISTLTIQRTEQRDSAMYRCASSPGIRGTDTQYFGPGTRLTVL.